These T cell receptor beta chains were read from a single sample in a study of cytomegalovirus exposure and HLA in healthy donors. Assay used: immunoSEQ multiplex PCR; TCRdb lists only in-frame clones, some missing. The table lists about 130,000 clones, roughly 86% of them singletons. The specimen sequenced was PBMCs. These TCRs come from a man aged 25 to 45 in good health and CMV-seronegative. Each CDR3 is given with its conserved first and last residue. Fields, in order: D gene, J gene, V gene, clone size, CDR3 DNA, CDR3 protein. D genes are given only for firm matches. Size is stated for part of the rows, as once, few or many counts, or as a class when the clone is expanded.

NA	TRBJ2-5	TRBV28	NA	TGTGCCAGCAGTGCCTACCCCGAGACCCAGTACTTC	CASSAYPETQYF
NA	TRBJ2-1	TRBV11-1	NA	TGTGCCAGCATCCCAGGGGTGGAGAGCTCCTACAATGAGCAGTTCTTC	CASIPGVESSYNEQFF
TRBD2	TRBJ2-1	TRBV6-1	NA	TGTGCCAGCAGTTCGGGACTAGCGGAAAATGAGCAGTTCTTC	CASSSGLAENEQFF
NA	TRBJ2-6	TRBV11-3	NA	TGTGCCAGCAGCCCGGGTGCCTCTGGGGCCAACGTCCTGACTTTC	CASSPGASGANVLTF
NA	TRBJ2-7	TRBV28	NA	TGTGCCAGCAGTATACAGGGATCCCACAGCGAGCAGTACTTC	CASSIQGSHSEQYF
NA	TRBJ1-1	TRBV5-4	once	TGTGCCAGCAGCTTGGGAGGGTCAACTAACACTGAAGCTTTCTTT	CASSLGGSTNTEAFF
NA	TRBJ1-5	TRBV9	NA	TGTGCCAGCAGCGTAGAGGAGAATCAGCCCCAGCATTTT	CASSVEENQPQHF
TRBD1	TRBJ2-7	TRBV27	NA	TGTGCCAGCAGTTTTGACAGGGGATACGAGCAGTACTTC	CASSFDRGYEQYF
TRBD1	TRBJ2-5	TRBV5-6	NA	TGTGCCAGCAGCTCAACCGGGACAGGGGTTCGGGAGACCCAGTACTTC	CASSSTGTGVRETQYF
NA	TRBJ2-7	TRBV28	NA	TGTGCCAGCACCGAGGGCGGGCGGGGGCGCGGAGTATTCTACGAGCAGTACTTC	CASTEGGRGRGVFYEQYF
NA	TRBJ2-7	TRBV7-8	once	TGTGCCAGCAGCTTAGAGGAGGGTTCCTCCTACGAGCAGTACTTC	CASSLEEGSSYEQYF
NA	TRBJ1-6	TRBV28	NA	TGTGCCAGCAGTCTCGGGACACTTGAGGGGATTTATGCACCCCTCCACTTT	CASSLGTLEGIYAPLHF
TRBD1	TRBJ2-2	TRBV2	NA	TGTGCCAGCAGTCCCCTGGACAGGCTGAACACCGGGGAGCTGTTTTTT	CASSPLDRLNTGELFF
TRBD1	TRBJ2-2	TRBV7-8	NA	TGTGCCAGCAGCTTTGGGACAGGGGACACCGGGGAGCTGTTTTTT	CASSFGTGDTGELFF
NA	TRBJ1-1	TRBV7-9	NA	TGTGCCAGCAGCCCTAGCAGCCTGAACACTGAAGCTTTCTTT	CASSPSSLNTEAFF
TRBD1	TRBJ1-2	TRBV4-1	NA	TGCGCCAGCAGCCAAGAACAGGGGTATGGCTACACCTTC	CASSQEQGYGYTF
TRBD1	TRBJ1-2	TRBV7-2	NA	TGTGCCAGCAGCGCCGACAGGGGGGCTTACGGCTACACCTTC	CASSADRGAYGYTF
TRBD1	TRBJ1-2	TRBV18	NA	TGTGCCAGCTCACCATTTGACAGGGAGTTTGATGGCTACACCTTC	CASSPFDREFDGYTF
NA	TRBJ2-1	TRBV6-5	NA	TGTGCCAGCAGTTATAGGATCTCGGGTTACAATGAGCAGTTCTTC	CASSYRISGYNEQFF
NA	TRBJ1-1	TRBV6-1	NA	TGTGCCAGCAGTGCTGGTCAGGTGAACACTGAAGCTTTCTTT	CASSAGQVNTEAFF